This T cell receptor (beta chain) was obtained from a study of glioma-infiltrating T cells. Overall study findings and caveats: A blood CDR3 motif signature was depleted in highly divergent patients.

The V end was cut by 0 bases, the J end by 2 bases, with 13 bases between. In germline, CDR1 is KGHDR, CDR2 SFDVKD. CDR3 length equals 16 residues. As for this clonotype: Antigen: not known.

Using RNA template, CDR3s of TCR alpha and beta were amplified with iRepertoire arm-PCR. For one-step reverse transcription and amplification, roughly 85-450 ng of tissue mRNA or PBMC total RNA was used. TCRdb independently ran MiXCR on the multiplex PCR reads; one entry per CDR3 protein. The repertoire has 300,000 to 450,000 distinct CDR3 sequences, more than 35% of them found once; the top ten carry around 12%. The chain carries TRBV24-1 and TRBJ2-7, with D perhaps TRBD2 (5 bases). Material: glioma tissue, nonneoplastic brain tissue, or PBMCs (not recorded which). The sequence came from a human donor with low-grade glioma or glioblastoma, undergoing nonglioma brain surgery, or in good health (not recorded which). The CDR3 DNA is TGTGCCACCAGTGATTTGAGGACTCTCCTCCCCTACGAGCAGTACTTC. Amino acids: CATSDLRTLLPYEQYF.